This T cell receptor beta chain was sequenced for a study of blood T cell repertoires in COVID-19. On the study more broadly: T cells, B-cell-depleted T cells, or PBMCs provided the cDNA or gDNA that served as material.

The germline CDR1 and CDR2 sequences are SGHRS and YFSETQ. CDR3 length: 15 amino acids. The V and J ends lost 2 bases and 4 bases, in that order; junction bases with no gene match: 7. Measured with immunoSEQ multiplex PCR; TCRdb has only the in-frame clones, and not every one. The data show more than 85,000 clones, around 82% seen once. The chain has TRBV5-1 and TRBJ1-2; 8 bases line up with TRBD1. The receptor was derived from a woman aged 45-65 years with acute or convalescent COVID-19. The sample consisted of peripheral blood. CDR3 protein: CASSFTQGAPYGYTF. The CDR3 DNA reads as TGCGCCAGCAGCTTTACCCAGGGGGCTCCCTATGGCTACACCTTC.